These T cell receptor beta chains were read from a single sample in a study of T-cell memory formation after mild COVID-19. TCRdb re-called the 5' RACE reads with MiXCR, one entry per CDR3 protein. The table includes 500,000 to 550,000 distinct CDR3 sequences, roughly 21% detected once. Sample: PBMCs or a T cell subset sorted from them (not recorded which). The receptors shown here come from an adult woman who had mild COVID-19 (a few samples of this study predate the infection). Cell type and time point are not known. Both conserved end residues are part of each CDR3. A D gene is named only where the DNA matches it firmly. Clone size is given for some rows only: seen once, a few or many times, or a class if the clone is expanded.

size	D	V	J	DNA	CDR3
many	-	TRBV7-6	TRBJ2-1	TGTGCCAGCAGCTTAGGGTCGACCGGGAATGAGCAGTTCTTC	CASSLGSTGNEQFF
-	-	TRBV21-1	TRBJ2-3	TGTGCCAGCAGCAGACCGCTAGCGAACCGCACAGATACGCAGTATTTT	CASSRPLANRTDTQYF
few	-	TRBV29-1	TRBJ1-3	TGCAGCGTTGACGTTGCAGGGGCAGGAAACACCATATATTTT	CSVDVAGAGNTIYF
-	-	TRBV4-1	TRBJ2-1	TGCGCCAGCAGCCAAGAGGGTACGGGGGACCTCTACAATGAGCAGTTCTTC	CASSQEGTGDLYNEQFF
few	-	TRBV12-3/TRBV12-4	TRBJ2-5	TGTGCCAGCAGTCCAACGGGGGATTGGGAGACCCAGTACTTC	CASSPTGDWETQYF
few	TRBD2	TRBV20-1	TRBJ2-3	TGCAGTGTCCTTGGCGGGCTAGCGGGAGTATCGGATACGCAGTATTTT	CSVLGGLAGVSDTQYF
-	-	TRBV20-1	TRBJ2-2	TGCAGTGCTTCTAGCGAGACGAACACCGGGGAGCTGTTTTTT	CSASSETNTGELFF
few	-	TRBV24-1	TRBJ2-7	TGTGCCACCAGTGGGGGGGGCGGCGAGCAGTACTTC	CATSGGGGEQYF
few	-	TRBV7-9	TRBJ2-1	TGTGCCAGCAGCTTTACAGTATCCTACAATGAGCAGTTCTTC	CASSFTVSYNEQFF
few	-	TRBV12-3/TRBV12-4	TRBJ2-7	TGTGCCAGCAGGAGTTCACCCAGAGCCTACGAGCAGTACTTC	CASRSSPRAYEQYF
many	-	TRBV7-6	TRBJ2-1	TGTGCCAGCAGAAGTTACAATGAGCAGTTCTTC	CASRSYNEQFF
-	TRBD1	TRBV18	TRBJ2-7	TGTGCCAGCTCAAACCCCGGGACAGGGATCTACGAGCAGTACTTC	CASSNPGTGIYEQYF
-	-	TRBV12-3/TRBV12-4	TRBJ1-2	TGTGCCAGCACCTTATTCGGAGCTTATGGCTACACCTTC	CASTLFGAYGYTF
-	TRBD2	TRBV5-1	TRBJ2-1	TGCGCCAGCAGCTTGGAACCGCTGCGGGGGGGCATCAGGAATGAGCAGTTCTTC	CASSLEPLRGGIRNEQFF
-	-	TRBV25-1	TRBJ2-3	TGTGCCAGCAGTCAATTACAGGCTTACACAGATACGCAGTATTTT	CASSQLQAYTDTQYF
many	TRBD1	TRBV27	TRBJ2-6	TGTGCCAGCAGTTTCGCCGGGACAGGGTCTGGGGCCAACGTCCTGACTTTC	CASSFAGTGSGANVLTF